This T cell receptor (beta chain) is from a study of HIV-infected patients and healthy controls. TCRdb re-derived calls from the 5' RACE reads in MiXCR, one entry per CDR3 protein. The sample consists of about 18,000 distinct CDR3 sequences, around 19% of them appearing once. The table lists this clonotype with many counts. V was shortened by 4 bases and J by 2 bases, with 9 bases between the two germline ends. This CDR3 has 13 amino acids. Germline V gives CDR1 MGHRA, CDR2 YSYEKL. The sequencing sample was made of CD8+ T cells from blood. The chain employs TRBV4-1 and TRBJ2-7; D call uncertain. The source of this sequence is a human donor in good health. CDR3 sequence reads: CASSLNSAYEQYF. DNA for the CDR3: TGCGCCAGCAGCCTCAATTCCGCCTACGAGCAGTACTTC.